The subject of this entry is one T cell receptor beta chain. The target antigen is unknown. The data stem from a study of CD4 T cells in relation to SARS-CoV-2 and coronaviruses. Overall study context: ViraFEST: approximately nine-day antigen culture of PBMCs, then TCR beta CDR3 sequencing. The negative reference was HIV-1 Nef peptide pool or peptide-free culture.

CDR3 length: 15 amino acids. Trimming took 4 bases from V and 10 from J, leaving 23 bases between them. Per the germline V gene, CDR1 is SGHRS and CDR2 is YFSETQ. TCRdb's copy holds only in-frame clones and misses some; the assay was immunoSEQ multiplex PCR. The repertoire holds 25,000 to 30,000 clones, with around 84% as singletons. Unexposed donor CD4+ T cells date from about 2011-2018, before the COVID-19 pandemic. The cells were cultured for around ten days before CD4+ T cells were isolated. Testing used SARS-CoV-2 S/N and four cold-coronavirus spikes on unexposed-donor CD4+ T cells, cells permitting.

Sequenced material: CD4+ T cells from PBMCs, cultured in vitro. This chain joins TRBV5-1 and TRBJ1-1; D is perhaps TRBD1 (5 bases). The receptor's source is a human donor in good health. CDR3 sequence: CASSPEGRDFEGAFF. Here the CDR3 DNA reads TGCGCCAGCAGCCCGGAGGGGAGGGACTTCGAGGGAGCTTTCTTT. Together with reference TRBV5-1 and TRBJ1-1, the CDR3 gives the full variable domain: KAGVTQTPRYLIKTRGQQVTLSCSPISGHRSVSWYQQTPGQGLQFLFEYFSETQRNKGNFPGRFSGRQFSNSRSEMNVSTLELGDSALYLCASSPEGRDFEGAFFGQGTRLTVV.